A selection of T cell receptor beta chains follows, all from one sample in a study of blood T cell repertoires in COVID-19. The method was immunoSEQ multiplex PCR; TCRdb's version includes in-frame clones alone and lacks a portion of them. The sample lists more than 90,000 clones; 75% to 85% were seen once. The sample taken for sequencing was peripheral blood. The receptor set was obtained from a man aged 65-85 years with acute or convalescent COVID-19. Each CDR3 is given without its conserved first and last residue.

j_gene	v_gene	CDR3aa
TRBJ1-2	TRBV6-5	ASREGRGWGYT
TRBJ1-3	TRBV19	ASSITTVSPGNTIY
TRBJ2-2	TRBV27	ASRYRGGGFTGELF
TRBJ2-1	TRBV19	ASSGTGTGGNEQF
TRBJ1-1	TRBV2	ASGKQGLVNTEAF
TRBJ1-1	TRBV7-9	ASSLDSPNTEAF
TRBJ2-1	TRBV15	ATSRGFSGGAFEQF
TRBJ1-1	TRBV19	ASSFGLGGTEAF
TRBJ1-5	TRBV4-1	ASSRDRGISDQPQH
TRBJ2-2	TRBV7-2	ASSTGTLGGGELF
TRBJ1-1	TRBV3-1/TRBV3-2	ASSQGLRGEAEAF
TRBJ1-4	TRBV5-1	ASSSTGTGEKLF
TRBJ2-1	TRBV28	ASSLRGLRVNEQF
TRBJ2-7	TRBV9	ASSQGLAGVHEQY
TRBJ2-1	TRBV6-6	ASSPTGLAGGTYNEQF
TRBJ1-4	TRBV4-1	ASSQAPLGGEKLF
TRBJ2-1	TRBV18	ASSPPRTSGSNEQF
TRBJ2-2	TRBV5-4	ASSPPTANTGELF
TRBJ1-1	TRBV27	ASSPTNDRKAF
TRBJ1-4	TRBV6-5	ASAFQGDEKLF
TRBJ1-5	TRBV30	AWSVDSYSNQPQH
TRBJ1-4	TRBV10-3	AIRGLASEKLF
TRBJ1-2	TRBV9	ASSVGQQGSYGYT
TRBJ1-1	TRBV12-3/TRBV12-4	ASSLSQATEAF
TRBJ2-1	TRBV28	ASSVGSYNEQF
TRBJ1-2	TRBV29-1	STWTGAGYGYT
TRBJ1-5	TRBV6-4	ASSPMGQGGQPQH
TRBJ2-2	TRBV21-1	ASSKRGGALNTGELF
TRBJ2-6	TRBV5-8	ASSLRVQGKSGANVLT
TRBJ1-3	TRBV14	AGSHVLGGSSGNTIY
TRBJ1-1	TRBV29-1	SISGGRGTEAF
TRBJ1-1	TRBV10-2	ASSVVGTEAF
TRBJ2-2	TRBV5-1	ASTSGGGDGGELF
TRBJ1-3	TRBV18	ASSPPGSSGNTIY
TRBJ1-3	TRBV24-1	ATSPWREDRNTIY
TRBJ1-2	TRBV7-9	ASSFTGSDYGYT
TRBJ1-6	TRBV6-5	ASSYKGQADSPLH
TRBJ1-4	TRBV5-1	ASSFQGMPPLF
TRBJ2-4	TRBV15	ATSRRSQGGGNIQY
TRBJ2-7	TRBV9	ASSQGGPLWEQY
TRBJ1-3	TRBV5-1	ASSLSLDSGNTIY
TRBJ1-3	TRBV19	ASSIQGLSGNTIY
TRBJ2-7	TRBV5-1	ASSLGGVDEQY
TRBJ1-1	TRBV10-3	AISGGRGTEAF
TRBJ2-3	TRBV13	ASSIIATDTQY
TRBJ2-3	TRBV5-1	ASSSGLATDTQY
TRBJ2-1	TRBV3-1/TRBV3-2	ASSHRTGLYNEQF
TRBJ1-5	TRBV30	AWSTRDNQPQH
TRBJ2-7	TRBV19	ASKKGVSSYEQY
TRBJ2-1	TRBV5-1	ASSSTSGYNEQF
TRBJ1-2	TRBV5-1	ASREDLANYGYT
TRBJ2-5	TRBV29-1	SGRTSGEKTQY
TRBJ2-1	TRBV10-2	ASTGQLLNEQF
TRBJ2-2	TRBV30	AWSVRQNGELF
TRBJ2-1	TRBV27	ASSSEDFRRGEQF
TRBJ2-5	TRBV7-6	ASSAAGTETQY
TRBJ1-2	TRBV30	AWSVPQNYGYT
TRBJ2-2	TRBV7-2	ASSLGQGTGELF
TRBJ2-7	TRBV29-1	SVETVISPYEQY
TRBJ2-5	TRBV6-4	ASSDTSGSWETQY